A selection of T cell receptor beta chains follows, all from one sample in a study of long-term antiretroviral therapy in people with HIV. Repertoires were generated with immunoSEQ multiplex PCR, while TCRdb's copy carries only in-frame clones and drops some. Of about 33,000 clones listed, about three quarters are singletons. Source: unsorted PBMCs, taken 2 years after starting antiretroviral therapy. Every receptor here comes from a woman between 50 and 59 years old with HIV. CDR3s include the opening cysteine and the closing phenylalanine or tryptophan. The order of the fields is CDR3 protein, CDR3 DNA, clone size, V gene, D gene, J gene. The D gene is left open where the match is weak. Only part of the rows carry a size: once, few, many, or a class if the clone is expanded.

CDR3aa: CASSLYRGREEQYF; CDR3nt: TGTGCCAGCAGTTTATACAGGGGGCGCGAGGAGCAGTACTTC; abundance: -; v_gene: TRBV27; d_gene: TRBD1; j_gene: TRBJ2-7
CDR3aa: CASSLAPEAIQYF; CDR3nt: TGTGCCAGCAGCTTAGCCCCAGAGGCCATTCAGTACTTC; abundance: -; v_gene: TRBV7-2; d_gene: -; j_gene: TRBJ2-4
CDR3aa: CASSPGGPQHF; CDR3nt: TGTGCCAGCTCACCAGGCGGGCCCCAGCATTTT; abundance: -; v_gene: TRBV18; d_gene: -; j_gene: TRBJ1-5
CDR3aa: CASSPRTGSEQYF; CDR3nt: TGTGCCAGCTCACCCCGGACAGGGTCCGAGCAGTACTTC; abundance: -; v_gene: TRBV18; d_gene: TRBD1; j_gene: TRBJ2-7
CDR3aa: CASSLRVSGGYTF; CDR3nt: TGTGCCAGCAGCTTGAGAGTATCAGGTGGCTACACCTTC; abundance: few; v_gene: TRBV5-6; d_gene: -; j_gene: TRBJ1-2
CDR3aa: CASSLSLVGRGDTQYF; CDR3nt: TGTGCCAGCAGCTTGTCCCTTGTGGGGCGTGGAGATACGCAGTATTTT; abundance: -; v_gene: TRBV5-8; d_gene: -; j_gene: TRBJ2-3
CDR3aa: CASSQSGAGWGAYNEQFF; CDR3nt: TGCGCCAGCAGCCAGTCGGGGGCGGGTTGGGGGGCCTACAATGAGCAGTTCTTC; abundance: -; v_gene: TRBV4-1; d_gene: -; j_gene: TRBJ2-1
CDR3aa: CASGLGHSDTQYF; CDR3nt: TGTGCTAGTGGTTTGGGACATTCAGATACGCAGTATTTT; abundance: once; v_gene: TRBV12-5; d_gene: -; j_gene: TRBJ2-3
CDR3aa: CSAREKNIQYF; CDR3nt: TGCAGTGCTAGGGAGAAAAACATTCAGTACTTC; abundance: -; v_gene: TRBV20-1; d_gene: -; j_gene: TRBJ2-4
CDR3aa: CASSPRKGLAAETQYF; CDR3nt: TGTGCCAGCTCACCGCGCAAGGGACTAGCGGCGGAGACCCAGTACTTC; abundance: once; v_gene: TRBV18; d_gene: TRBD2; j_gene: TRBJ2-5
CDR3aa: CASTPRGTRNYGYTF; CDR3nt: TGTGCCAGCACCCCAAGGGGGACACGTAACTATGGCTACACCTTC; abundance: -; v_gene: TRBV6-5; d_gene: -; j_gene: TRBJ1-2
CDR3aa: CASSLTGTGDLDEQFF; CDR3nt: TGTGCCAGCAGTTTAACCGGGACAGGGGACTTGGATGAGCAGTTCTTC; abundance: -; v_gene: TRBV28; d_gene: TRBD1; j_gene: TRBJ2-1
CDR3aa: CASSPGTEGNTIYF; CDR3nt: TGTGCCAGCTCACCAGGCACAGAAGGAAACACCATATATTTT; abundance: -; v_gene: TRBV18; d_gene: -; j_gene: TRBJ1-3
CDR3aa: CASSPRIGTDTQYF; CDR3nt: TGTGCCAGCAGCCCCAGGATCGGGACAGATACGCAGTATTTT; abundance: -; v_gene: TRBV9; d_gene: -; j_gene: TRBJ2-3
CDR3aa: CASSAPRGRGGTDTQYF; CDR3nt: TGTGCCAGCAGCGCCCCCCGAGGGCGAGGAGGCACAGATACGCAGTATTTT; abundance: -; v_gene: TRBV9; d_gene: -; j_gene: TRBJ2-3
CDR3aa: CASSLGPYGYTF; CDR3nt: TGTGCCAGCAGCCTCGGCCCGTATGGCTACACCTTC; abundance: few; v_gene: TRBV14; d_gene: -; j_gene: TRBJ1-2
CDR3aa: CAWSVWGGSSGANVLTF; CDR3nt: TGTGCCTGGAGTGTATGGGGAGGCAGCTCTGGGGCCAACGTCCTGACTTTC; abundance: -; v_gene: TRBV30; d_gene: -; j_gene: TRBJ2-6
CDR3aa: CASGTGGNSPLHF; CDR3nt: TGTGCCAGTGGGACAGGAGGGAATTCACCCCTCCACTTT; abundance: -; v_gene: TRBV2; d_gene: TRBD1; j_gene: TRBJ1-6
CDR3aa: CASSSIGTARTDTQYF; CDR3nt: TGTGCCAGCAGCTCGATAGGGACGGCTCGCACAGATACGCAGTATTTT; abundance: -; v_gene: TRBV7-6; d_gene: -; j_gene: TRBJ2-3
CDR3aa: CASSPDRLAGGPSTDTQYF; CDR3nt: TGCGCCAGCAGCCCGGACCGACTAGCGGGGGGGCCTAGCACAGATACGCAGTATTTT; abundance: -; v_gene: TRBV5-1; d_gene: TRBD2; j_gene: TRBJ2-3
CDR3aa: CASTRTGGYGELFF; CDR3nt: TGTGCCAGCACCCGTACAGGGGGCTACGGGGAGCTGTTTTTT; abundance: -; v_gene: TRBV14; d_gene: TRBD1; j_gene: TRBJ2-2
CDR3aa: CASSFRGGSTDTQYF; CDR3nt: TGTGCCAGCAGCTTCAGAGGGGGGAGCACAGATACGCAGTATTTT; abundance: once; v_gene: TRBV7-3; d_gene: -; j_gene: TRBJ2-3
CDR3aa: CASSEGAQQQETQYF; CDR3nt: TGTGCCAGCAGCGAGGGGGCACAACAACAAGAGACCCAGTACTTC; abundance: -; v_gene: TRBV7-2; d_gene: TRBD1; j_gene: TRBJ2-5
CDR3aa: CASSFYQGGGSPLHF; CDR3nt: TGCGCCAGCAGCTTCTATCAGGGGGGGGGTTCACCCCTCCACTTT; abundance: -; v_gene: TRBV4-1; d_gene: TRBD1; j_gene: TRBJ1-6
CDR3aa: CASFGGFQETQYF; CDR3nt: TGTGCCAGTTTCGGGGGTTTCCAAGAGACCCAGTACTTC; abundance: -; v_gene: TRBV11-2; d_gene: -; j_gene: TRBJ2-5
CDR3aa: CASSVEVAGGTDTQYF; CDR3nt: TGTGCCAGCAGCGTAGAAGTAGCGGGGGGAACAGATACGCAGTATTTT; abundance: -; v_gene: TRBV9; d_gene: TRBD2; j_gene: TRBJ2-3
CDR3aa: CATSRDLPGQNSNQPQHF; CDR3nt: TGTGCCACCAGCAGAGATCTTCCGGGCCAAAATAGCAATCAGCCCCAGCATTTT; abundance: -; v_gene: TRBV15; d_gene: -; j_gene: TRBJ1-5
CDR3aa: CASSLAGSSDTQYF; CDR3nt: TGCGCCAGCAGCCTAGCGGGGTCTTCAGATACGCAGTATTTT; abundance: -; v_gene: TRBV5-1; d_gene: TRBD2; j_gene: TRBJ2-3
CDR3aa: CSAGGGNEKLFF; CDR3nt: TGCAGCGCAGGAGGCGGAAATGAAAAACTGTTTTTT; abundance: -; v_gene: TRBV29-1; d_gene: -; j_gene: TRBJ1-4
CDR3aa: CASSLEGGREPQHF; CDR3nt: TGTGCCAGCAGCTTAGAAGGGGGGAGGGAGCCCCAGCATTTT; abundance: -; v_gene: TRBV7-2; d_gene: -; j_gene: TRBJ1-5
CDR3aa: CASSQDLWDTRNSPLHF; CDR3nt: TGTGCCAGCAGCCAAGATCTATGGGACACAAGAAATTCACCCCTCCACTTT; abundance: -; v_gene: TRBV9; d_gene: -; j_gene: TRBJ1-6
CDR3aa: CASSESSGGKIEAFF; CDR3nt: TGCGCCAGCAGTGAGTCGAGCGGGGGAAAGATTGAAGCTTTCTTT; abundance: -; v_gene: TRBV10-1; d_gene: -; j_gene: TRBJ1-1
CDR3aa: CASSLEGSVNTEAFF; CDR3nt: TGCGCCAGCAGCTTGGAGGGCAGCGTGAACACTGAAGCTTTCTTT; abundance: medium-sized; v_gene: TRBV5-1; d_gene: -; j_gene: TRBJ1-1
CDR3aa: CASSTRQDYGYTF; CDR3nt: TGTGCCAGCAGCACTCGACAGGACTATGGCTACACCTTC; abundance: -; v_gene: TRBV6-6; d_gene: -; j_gene: TRBJ1-2
CDR3aa: CAGGTGNDNSPLHF; CDR3nt: TGTGCCGGGGGGACAGGGAACGATAATTCACCCCTCCACTTT; abundance: -; v_gene: TRBV9; d_gene: TRBD1; j_gene: TRBJ1-6
CDR3aa: CAWRHYRAYGYTF; CDR3nt: TGTGCCTGGAGACACTACAGGGCCTATGGCTACACCTTC; abundance: -; v_gene: TRBV30; d_gene: -; j_gene: TRBJ1-2
CDR3aa: CASSPGVNTEAFF; CDR3nt: TGTGCCAGCAGTCCGGGAGTGAACACTGAAGCTTTCTTT; abundance: -; v_gene: TRBV25-1; d_gene: -; j_gene: TRBJ1-1
CDR3aa: CASSLQGAQETQYF; CDR3nt: TGTGCCAGCAGCCTACAGGGGGCACAGGAGACCCAGTACTTC; abundance: -; v_gene: TRBV7-9; d_gene: TRBD1; j_gene: TRBJ2-5
CDR3aa: CASSSGVTYNSPLHF; CDR3nt: TGTGCCAGTAGTTCAGGGGTAACCTATAATTCACCCCTCCACTTT; abundance: few; v_gene: TRBV19; d_gene: -; j_gene: TRBJ1-6
CDR3aa: CASSLEVARVTDTQYF; CDR3nt: TGCGCCAGCAGCTTGGAGGTAGCAAGGGTCACAGATACGCAGTATTTT; abundance: -; v_gene: TRBV5-1; d_gene: -; j_gene: TRBJ2-3
CDR3aa: CASGLVAEATYEQYF; CDR3nt: TGTGCTAGTGGTTTGGTAGCGGAGGCCACCTACGAGCAGTACTTC; abundance: -; v_gene: TRBV12-5; d_gene: -; j_gene: TRBJ2-7
CDR3aa: CASSLDGPSTDTQYF; CDR3nt: TGTGCCAGCAGCTTGGATGGGCCTAGCACAGATACGCAGTATTTT; abundance: -; v_gene: TRBV5-6; d_gene: -; j_gene: TRBJ2-3
CDR3aa: CSGTGLSYEQYF; CDR3nt: TGCAGCGGGACAGGACTCTCCTACGAGCAGTACTTC; abundance: -; v_gene: TRBV29-1; d_gene: TRBD1; j_gene: TRBJ2-7
CDR3aa: CASSTWTGGTDTQYF; CDR3nt: TGTGCCAGCAGCACCTGGACAGGGGGCACAGATACGCAGTATTTT; abundance: -; v_gene: TRBV9; d_gene: TRBD1; j_gene: TRBJ2-3
CDR3aa: CASSLAGGSTDTQYF; CDR3nt: TGTGCCAGCAGCTTGGCGGGAGGAAGCACAGATACGCAGTATTTT; abundance: -; v_gene: TRBV5-6; d_gene: TRBD2; j_gene: TRBJ2-3
CDR3aa: CASSFPGGYNEQFF; CDR3nt: TGTGCCAGCAGTTTCCCCGGGGGGTACAATGAGCAGTTCTTC; abundance: -; v_gene: TRBV27; d_gene: TRBD2; j_gene: TRBJ2-1
CDR3aa: CAIGSPWTSGITGELFF; CDR3nt: TGTGCCATCGGTAGTCCTTGGACTAGCGGAATCACCGGGGAGCTGTTTTTT; abundance: -; v_gene: TRBV10-3; d_gene: TRBD2; j_gene: TRBJ2-2
CDR3aa: CASRTGQGLNTEAFF; CDR3nt: TGTGCCAGCAGAACCGGACAGGGCTTGAACACTGAAGCTTTCTTT; abundance: -; v_gene: TRBV6-5; d_gene: TRBD1; j_gene: TRBJ1-1
CDR3aa: CATLTGGPWNTIYF; CDR3nt: TGTGCCACACTAACGGGGGGGCCGTGGAACACCATATATTTT; abundance: -; v_gene: TRBV2; d_gene: -; j_gene: TRBJ1-3
CDR3aa: CATSRVTGMETLHF; CDR3nt: TGTGCCACCAGCAGAGTAACGGGAATGGAAACCCTCCACTTT; abundance: -; v_gene: TRBV15; d_gene: -; j_gene: TRBJ1-6
CDR3aa: CASSSRGAKNIQYF; CDR3nt: TGTGCCAGCAGTTCCCGGGGTGCCAAAAACATTCAGTACTTC; abundance: -; v_gene: TRBV27; d_gene: -; j_gene: TRBJ2-4
CDR3aa: CASSLDSNEQFF; CDR3nt: TGCGCCAGCAGCTTGGATAGCAATGAGCAGTTCTTC; abundance: few; v_gene: TRBV5-1; d_gene: -; j_gene: TRBJ2-1
CDR3aa: CASSYGFGRRDQPQHF; CDR3nt: TGTGCCAGCAGTTATGGGTTCGGACGGAGGGATCAGCCCCAGCATTTT; abundance: -; v_gene: TRBV6-6; d_gene: -; j_gene: TRBJ1-5
CDR3aa: CASSPQSGSSSPLHF; CDR3nt: TGTGCCAGCTCACCGCAGTCGGGGTCTTCTTCACCCCTCCACTTT; abundance: -; v_gene: TRBV18; d_gene: -; j_gene: TRBJ1-6
CDR3aa: CASSPGGDTQYF; CDR3nt: TGTGCCAGCAGCCCCGGGGGAGATACGCAGTATTTT; abundance: once; v_gene: TRBV11-2; d_gene: -; j_gene: TRBJ2-3
CDR3aa: CASSLDLGGTEAFF; CDR3nt: TGTGCCAGCAGCTTAGACCTAGGTGGGACTGAAGCTTTCTTT; abundance: -; v_gene: TRBV7-9; d_gene: -; j_gene: TRBJ1-1
CDR3aa: CASSPRQGSDTEAFF; CDR3nt: TGTGCCAGCAGCCCTCGACAGGGTTCGGACACTGAAGCTTTCTTT; abundance: -; v_gene: TRBV11-2; d_gene: TRBD1; j_gene: TRBJ1-1
CDR3aa: CASSLGLAGALGAAGELFF; CDR3nt: TGCGCCAGCAGCTTGGGACTAGCGGGGGCCCTTGGGGCGGCCGGGGAGCTGTTTTTT; abundance: -; v_gene: TRBV5-1; d_gene: TRBD2; j_gene: TRBJ2-2
CDR3aa: CASSLVEGSGEQYF; CDR3nt: TGCGCCAGCAGCTTGGTGGAGGGGTCAGGGGAGCAGTACTTC; abundance: -; v_gene: TRBV5-1; d_gene: -; j_gene: TRBJ2-7